The clone carrying this TCR beta chain appeared many times. CDR1 and CDR2 from the germline V gene are ENHRY and SYGVKD. With 4 bases clipped from V and 10 bases from J, the junction kept 6 bases outside the gene matches. This CDR3 is built from 13 residues. These data are taken from a study of low-dose radiotherapy and immunotherapy resistance in tumors. Study as a whole: It was 1 Gy per fraction every two weeks that Cohort 2 received, adding up to 13 Gy over 26 weeks. Every six weeks patients received intravenous ipilimumab 1 mg/kg, and every two weeks they received intravenous nivolumab 240 mg.

Over roughly 20 PCR cycles, TCRs were amplified from a constant-region primer and V-primer adapter. Following isolation, mRNA was amplified via in vitro transcription. TCRdb reanalysed the reads using MiXCR and keeps one entry per CDR3 protein. This sample has approximately 47,000 distinct CDR3 sequences, with 10% to 15% found just once. Stated time point: before trial treatment. Donors were given nivolumab, ipilimumab, aspirin, low-dose cyclophosphamide and low-dose radiotherapy. The sequence derives from a female donor with ovarian cancer. This chain joins TRBV10-3 and TRBJ2-1, with 8 bases lining up with TRBD2. This sample comprised PBMCs, obtained before treatment. CDR3 in DNA: TGTGCCATCAGTGGTGGGCGGGAGGCCGAGCAGTTCTTC. Protein sequence: CAISGGREAEQFF.